The 23 T cell receptor beta chains below were found in one sample sequenced in a study of blood T cells in healthy people across ages. The authors ran a second PCR of roughly 6 to 11 cycles using a sample-barcoded 5' primer and a J-beta primer mix. TCRdb re-analysed the 5' RACE reads in MiXCR, keeping a single row per CDR3 protein. Of just over 800,000 distinct CDR3 sequences detected, around 62% appear once; the ten largest clones hold 28%. Sequencing input: blood. These receptors were taken from a man aged 25-45 years in good health.

The chain is built from TRBV4-3 and TRBJ2-1; no clear D. This CDR3 region has 13 residues. The V end was cut by 3 bases, the J end by 6 bases, with 9 bases between. Looked up from germline, CDR1 is LGHNA and CDR2 is YSLEER. Here the CDR3 reads CASSHRRLNEQFF. Here the CDR3 DNA reads TGCGCCAGCAGCCATCGAAGACTCAATGAGCAGTTCTTC.

This clonotype was observed a few times. The chain uses TRBV20-1 and TRBJ2-2, with 10 bases aligning to TRBD2. The germline gives CDR1 DFQATT, CDR2 SNEGSKA (reference sequence). The CDR3 totals 15 residues. Losses at the gene ends were 5 bases for V and 6 bases for J; bases not matched to a gene: 9. This CDR3 is CSAHQRGGPPGELFF. For the CDR3, the DNA is TGCAGTGCTCACCAGCGGGGGGGCCCGCCCGGGGAGCTGTTTTTT.

The table lists this clonotype with a few counts. V usage is TRBV28 and J usage is TRBJ2-7, with 10 nucleotides matching TRBD1. There are 15 residues in the CDR3. Germline assignment: CDR1 MDHEN and CDR2 SYDVKM. With V trimmed by 0 bases and J by 4 bases, 3 bases remained unmatched. In nucleotides, the CDR3 is TGTGCCAGCAGTTTATGGGGGACAGGGGCGTACGAGCAGTACTTC. It translates to CASSLWGTGAYEQYF.

The gene calls are TRBV10-3 and TRBJ1-1; D is uncertain. The V end lost 10 bases, the J end lost 3 bases, and 9 bases lay between the germline ends. The CDR3 spans 11 residues. Per the germline V gene, CDR1 is ENHRY and CDR2 is SYGVKD. CDR3 residues: CATGGYTEAFF. For the CDR3, the DNA is TGTGCCACGGGCGGCTACACTGAAGCTTTCTTT.

A note on this clonotype: The junction departs from the called germline gene at one end, perhaps through a read error. This chain links TRBV7-7 with TRBJ2-5; TRBD2 matches 8 bases. Germline assignment: CDR1 SSHAT and CDR2 FNYEAQ (reference sequence). CDR3 size: 14 residues. CDR3 loop: CASSLLADQETQYF. CDR3 coding DNA: TGTGCTAGCAGCCTACTAGCGGACCAAGAGACCCAGTACTTC. Full variable domain (outside the CDR3, taken from reference TRBV7-7 and TRBJ2-5): GAGVSQSPRYKVTKRGQDVTLRCDPISSHATLYWYQQALGQGPEFLTYFNYEAQPDKSGLPSDRFSAERPEGSISTLTIQRTEQRDSAMYRCASSLLADQETQYFGPGTRLLVL.

This chain joins TRBV28 and TRBJ2-4; TRBD1 is a possible D gene (6 bases). The J call may be mistaken, given a closer DNA end match to TRBJ2-7. There are 14 residues in the CDR3. Germline-derived CDR1 and CDR2 are MDHEN and SYDVKM. In nucleotides, the CDR3 is TGTGCCAGCAGTCCCGACAGGTTTTGGGTCGAGCAGTACTTC. It yields the protein CASSPDRFWVEQYF.

This clonotype was counted many times. The chain combines TRBV20-1 with TRBJ2-5, with TRBD2 as a possible D gene (6 bases). The V and J ends lost 7 bases and 0 bases respectively, with 9 bases between them. CDR1 is DFQATT and CDR2 is SNEGSKA in the germline V gene (reference sequence). The CDR3 loop spans 12 amino acids. DNA for the CDR3: TGCAGTGGAGGGAGGTACCAAGAGACCCAGTACTTC. It codes for CSGGRYQETQYF.

The chain links TRBV10-3 to TRBJ2-7, with a weak D call TRBD1 (5 bases). The V and J ends lost 10 bases and 2 bases respectively, with 9 bases between them. Germline V gene data show CDR1 as ENHRY and CDR2 as SYGVKD. The CDR3 totals 11 residues. The CDR3 is CATTDAYEQYF. The DNA for the CDR3 is TGTGCCACGACAGATGCCTACGAGCAGTACTTC.

The genes are TRBV5-5 and TRBJ2-3, with 8 nucleotides matching TRBD2. V dropped 0 bases and J dropped 4; count of bases not matched to a gene: 7. The CDR3 sequence is 16 residues long. The germline CDR1 and CDR2 sequences are SGHKS and YYEKEE (reference sequence). The DNA for the CDR3 is TGTGCCAGCAGCTTGGAGGTTGGACTAGCTTCAGATACGCAGTATTTT. Its protein is CASSLEVGLASDTQYF.

The V and J genes are TRBV20-1 and TRBJ2-7; D possibly corresponds to TRBD2 (7 bases). The CDR3 contains 13 residues. V was cut by 4 bases and J by 0 bases, with 10 bases left in between. From germline, CDR1 is DFQATT and CDR2 SNEGSKA (reference sequence). The CDR3 is CSATRGASYEQYF. For the CDR3, the DNA is TGCAGTGCTACCCGGGGGGCCTCCTACGAGCAGTACTTC.

The chain employs TRBV28 and TRBJ2-3; unclear D gene. The CDR3 has 17 amino acids. Trimming took 0 bases from V and 0 from J, leaving 13 bases between them. Germline CDR1 is MDHEN and CDR2 is SYDVKM. The CDR3 DNA reads TGTGCCAGCAGTTTATGGGCAGGACCCTCTAGCACAGATACGCAGTATTTT. This gives the protein CASSLWAGPSSTDTQYF.

The chain has TRBV28 and TRBJ2-7; TRBD1 aligns across 9 bases. Losses at the gene ends were 4 bases for V and 1 base for J; bases not matched to a gene: 5. The CDR3 length is 15 residues. Germline-derived CDR1 and CDR2 are MDHEN and SYDVKM. The CDR3 loop reads CASSSHRGQSYEQYF. CDR3 sequence (DNA): TGTGCCAGCAGTTCCCACAGGGGGCAATCCTACGAGCAGTACTTC. Looking up the rest from reference TRBV28 and TRBJ2-7 gives the full variable domain: DVKVTQSSRYLVKRTGEKVFLECVQDMDHENMFWYRQDPGLGLRLIYFSYDVKMKEKGDIPEGYSVSREKKERFSLILESASTNQTSMYLCASSSHRGQSYEQYFGPGTRLTVT.

The rearrangement uses TRBV28 and TRBJ2-7, with D perhaps being TRBD1 or TRBD2 (5 bases each). The length of the CDR3 is 13 residues. In germline, CDR1 is MDHEN, CDR2 SYDVKM. The ends were cut back, 6 bases at V and 2 bases at J, with 11 bases in the middle. The CDR3 sequence is CASSVPGPYEQYF. DNA for the CDR3: TGTGCCAGCAGCGTGCCGGGACCCTACGAGCAGTACTTC.

There are a few counts of this clonotype. This chain joins TRBV10-3 and TRBJ1-1; 7 bases fit TRBD1. This CDR3 is built from 11 residues. CDR1 and CDR2 from the germline V gene are ENHRY and SYGVKD. V was clipped by 7 bases and J by 10 bases; unmatched bases: 6. CDR3 DNA sequence: TGTGCCATCACCTCAGGGGGTACAGCTTTCTTT. Protein sequence: CAITSGGTAFF.

V gene TRBV29-1 combines with J gene TRBJ1-6; D uncertain. CDR1 SQVTM and CDR2 ANQGSEA come from the germline V gene. The CDR3 spans 13 residues. Between the trimmed V and J ends, which lost 7 bases and 7 bases, there was a span of 14 bases. The DNA of the CDR3 is TGCAGCGAGAAGGGTACAGAAAATTCACCCCTCCACTTT. Amino acid sequence: CSEKGTENSPLHF.

The V and J genes are TRBV9 and TRBJ2-4, with TRBD1 matching 8 bases. Trimming cost V 4 bases and J 15 bases; bases outside gene matches: 21. The CDR3 covers 16 residues. Germline V gene lookup returns CDR1 SGDLS and CDR2 YYNGEE. The CDR3 is CASSPRRQGHSYERYF. The CDR3 DNA sequence: TGTGCCAGCAGCCCACGCCGACAGGGGCACTCCTACGAGCGGTACTTC.

The rearrangement uses TRBV6-6 and TRBJ2-1; 10 nucleotides agree with TRBD2. Germline lookup yields CDR1 MNHNY and CDR2 SVGAGI (reference sequence). The CDR3 extends over 17 amino acids. J gave up 5 bases and V 6 bases, and 13 bases lay outside the gene matches. CDR3 loop: CASSRPLAGISDNEQFF. The CDR3 bases are TGTGCCAGCAGCCGTCCACTAGCGGGGATAAGCGACAATGAGCAGTTCTTC.

In its sample, this clonotype was seen a few times. The chain recombines TRBV28 with TRBJ2-5; 11 bases agree with TRBD2. CDR1 and CDR2 from the germline V gene are MDHEN and SYDVKM. The CDR3 is 15 residues long. V gave up 6 bases and J gave up 3 bases; unmatched junction bases: 6. The CDR3 spells CASRYSGGAEETQYF. DNA of the CDR3: TGTGCCAGCAGATATAGCGGGGGGGCCGAAGAGACCCAGTACTTC.

The chain is built from TRBV3-1 and TRBJ2-4, with D possibly matching TRBD2 (5 bases). The closer fit of TRBJ2-5 to the DNA end suggests the J call may be wrong. CDR1 and CDR2 (germline): LGHDT, YNNKEL (reference sequence). The CDR3 runs 16 residues. The CDR3 region is CASSQDLGAGQETQYF. The CDR3 DNA follows: TGTGCCAGCAGCCAAGATCTCGGTGCGGGCCAAGAGACCCAGTACTTC.

The rearrangement links TRBV20-1 to TRBJ2-7; 8 positions match TRBD1. CDR1 is DFQATT, CDR2 SNEGSKA, per germline (reference sequence). This CDR3 contains 13 residues. V gave up 5 bases and J gave up 0 bases; unmatched junction bases: 3. The CDR3 sequence: CSAQGARSYEQYF. CDR3 sequence (DNA): TGCAGTGCTCAGGGGGCCCGCTCCTACGAGCAGTACTTC.

This chain links TRBV5-8 with TRBJ2-1; D remains unclear. The CDR3 contains 13 residues. Trimming cost V 6 bases and J 6 bases, with 13 bases left between them. CDR1 SGHTS and CDR2 YDEGEE come from the germline V gene. CDR3: CASKQPGVNEQFF. The DNA for the CDR3 is TGTGCCAGCAAACAACCAGGTGTCAATGAGCAGTTCTTC.

This clonotype was seen only once. This chain links TRBV6-1 with TRBJ2-7; 8 bases are a match to TRBD2. CDR1 MNHNS and CDR2 SASEGT come from the germline V gene. The CDR3 runs 14 residues. The V gene end was trimmed by 4 bases and the J gene end by 2 bases; junction bases not matched to a gene: 4. The chain's CDR3 is CASSGGGPTYEQYF. The CDR3 DNA follows: TGTGCCAGCAGTGGCGGGGGGCCAACCTACGAGCAGTACTTC.

The CDR3 DNA reads as TGTGCCAGCAGTCCCTTGACTAGCGGGGAGGATGAGCAGTTCTTC. It specifies CASSPLTSGEDEQFF. This chain connects TRBV12-3 or TRBV12-4 to TRBJ2-1; 11 nucleotides line up with TRBD2. This CDR3 region has 15 residues. J lost 8 bases, V lost 5 bases, and 8 bases had no gene match.